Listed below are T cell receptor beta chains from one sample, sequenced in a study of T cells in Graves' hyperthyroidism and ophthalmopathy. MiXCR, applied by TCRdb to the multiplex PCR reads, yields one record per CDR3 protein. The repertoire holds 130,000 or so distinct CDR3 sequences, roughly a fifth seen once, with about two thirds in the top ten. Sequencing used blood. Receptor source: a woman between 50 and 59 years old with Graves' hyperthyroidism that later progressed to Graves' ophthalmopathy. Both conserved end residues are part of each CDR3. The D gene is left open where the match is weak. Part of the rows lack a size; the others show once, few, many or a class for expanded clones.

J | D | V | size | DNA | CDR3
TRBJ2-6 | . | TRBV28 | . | TGTGCCAGCAGTCCCCCGGCTGGGGCCAACGTCCTGACTTTC | CASSPPAGANVLTF
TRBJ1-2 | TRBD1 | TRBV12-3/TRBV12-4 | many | TGTGCCAGCACGCGACAGGGATTCTATGGCTACACCTTC | CASTRQGFYGYTF
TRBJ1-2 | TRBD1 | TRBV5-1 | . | TGCGCCAGCAGCTTCACAGGGGGCGACACCCCCGACTATGGCTACACCTTC | CASSFTGGDTPDYGYTF
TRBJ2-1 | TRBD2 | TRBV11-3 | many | TGTGCCAGCAGCCGTAGGACTAGTACTATCAATGAGCAGTTCTTC | CASSRRTSTINEQFF
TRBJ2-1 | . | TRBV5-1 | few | TGCGCCAGCAGCTCCCCCGGGTACAATGAGCAGTTCTTC | CASSSPGYNEQFF
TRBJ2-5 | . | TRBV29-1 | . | TGCAGCGTTGAAGCCCTAGCTGAGACCCAGTACTTC | CSVEALAETQYF
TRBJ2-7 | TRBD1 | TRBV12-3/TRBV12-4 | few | TGTGCCAGCAGTTTCGGGACAGGGAGGGAGCAGTACTTC | CASSFGTGREQYF
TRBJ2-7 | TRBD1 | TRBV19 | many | TGTGCCAGTAGTCAACGGACAGGCTTACACTCCTACGAGCAGTACTTC | CASSQRTGLHSYEQYF
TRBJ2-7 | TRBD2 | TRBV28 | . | TGTGCCAGCAGTTTATTGGCTAGCGGGAGCCTCTCCTACGAGCAGTACTTC | CASSLLASGSLSYEQYF
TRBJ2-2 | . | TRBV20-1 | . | TGCAGTGCTAGTCTTCAGGAGGGAACCGGGGAGCTGTTTTTT | CSASLQEGTGELFF
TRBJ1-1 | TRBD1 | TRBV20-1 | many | TGCAGTGCTAGAGCCAGGGACAGGGGGCGTACTGAAGCTTTCTTT | CSARARDRGRTEAFF
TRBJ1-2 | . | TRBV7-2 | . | TGTGCCAGCAGCTTAGGCGGACCCAGGGATGGCTATGGCTACACCTTC | CASSLGGPRDGYGYTF
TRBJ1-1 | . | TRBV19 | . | TGTGCCAGTAGTATAAGTCCAGGGACGGACACTGAAGCTTTCTTT | CASSISPGTDTEAFF
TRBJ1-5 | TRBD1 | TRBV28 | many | TGTGCCAGCAGACAGGGGGGCAACCAGCCCCAGCATTTT | CASRQGGNQPQHF
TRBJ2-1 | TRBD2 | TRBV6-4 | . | TGTGCCAGCAATGAAGGGATCAGCGGGGGGGATGAGCAGTTCTTC | CASNEGISGGDEQFF
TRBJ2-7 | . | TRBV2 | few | TGTGCCAGCAATCCCAGGACTACCCTATCCTACGAGCAGTACTTC | CASNPRTTLSYEQYF
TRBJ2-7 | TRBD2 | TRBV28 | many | TGTGCCAGCAGTCCCTCGCTTGGAGCGGGGAATATCTACGAGCAGTACTTC | CASSPSLGAGNIYEQYF
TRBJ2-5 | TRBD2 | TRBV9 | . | TGTGCCAGCAGCGTAGCTCCAGCGGGGTTGCAAGAGACCCAGTACTTC | CASSVAPAGLQETQYF
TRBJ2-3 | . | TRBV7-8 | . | TGTGCCAGCAGCCCCGACACAGATACGCAGTATTTT | CASSPDTDTQYF
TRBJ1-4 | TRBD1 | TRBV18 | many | TGTGCCAGCTCACTCGGACAGGCCGGGAGTGAAAAACTGTTTTTT | CASSLGQAGSEKLFF
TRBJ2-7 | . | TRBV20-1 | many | TGCAGTGCTAGAGAGGGTGTGGCGCCCTACGAGCAGTACTTC | CSAREGVAPYEQYF
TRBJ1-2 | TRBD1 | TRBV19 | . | TGTGCCAGTAGGCGACCGGGACAGGGGAACTATGGCTACACCTTC | CASRRPGQGNYGYTF
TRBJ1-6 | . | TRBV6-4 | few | TGTGCCAGCAAAGTACAGGGTCCCCGACGTCTCGGAATCGATCCACCCCTCCACTTT | CASKVQGPRRLGIDPPLHF
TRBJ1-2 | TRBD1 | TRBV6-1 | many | TGTGCCAGCAGGACGGGACAGGGGGCGGACTATGGCTACACCTTC | CASRTGQGADYGYTF
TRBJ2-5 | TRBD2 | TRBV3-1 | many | TGTGCCAGCAGCCACCTAGCGGGAGAAGAGACCCAGTACTTC | CASSHLAGEETQYF
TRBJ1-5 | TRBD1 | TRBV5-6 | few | TGTGCCAGCAGCGCCCTGGACAGGGGCAATCAGCCCCAGCATTTT | CASSALDRGNQPQHF
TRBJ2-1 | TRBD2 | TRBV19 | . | TGTGCCAGCCTGGGGAGCGGGAGGTCCGGTGAGCAGTTCTTC | CASLGSGRSGEQFF
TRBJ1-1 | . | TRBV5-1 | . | TGCGCCAGCAGCTTGGCCGGGGCGAACACTGAAGCTTTCTTT | CASSLAGANTEAFF
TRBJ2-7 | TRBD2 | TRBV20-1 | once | TGCAGTGCTGCCGGGACTAGCGGGAGGACGAGCTCCTACGAGCAGTACTTC | CSAAGTSGRTSSYEQYF
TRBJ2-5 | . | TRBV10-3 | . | TGTGCCATCAGCCCCAGGTCCGTCCAGGAGACCCAGTACTTC | CAISPRSVQETQYF
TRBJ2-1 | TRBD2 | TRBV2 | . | TGTGCCAGCAGTGAGAGGAGGCTAGCGGGGGACAATGAGCAGTTCTTC | CASSERRLAGDNEQFF
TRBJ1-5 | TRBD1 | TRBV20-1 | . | TGCAGTGCTAGAGATGGTGGACAGGGGACACATCAGCCCCAGCATTTT | CSARDGGQGTHQPQHF
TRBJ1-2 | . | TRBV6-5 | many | TGTGCCAGCAGTTACTCTGCCCTCTGGGGCTACACCTTC | CASSYSALWGYTF
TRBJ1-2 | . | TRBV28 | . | TGTGCCAGCAGTCACCTCCGGCGTAACTATGGCTACACCTTC | CASSHLRRNYGYTF
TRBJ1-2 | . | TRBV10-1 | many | TGCGCCAGCAGTGAAGGCATGGATAACTATGGCTACACCTTC | CASSEGMDNYGYTF
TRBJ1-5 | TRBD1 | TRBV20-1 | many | TGCAGTGCCCAGGGGGGGGGATCCCAGCATTTT | CSAQGGGSQHF
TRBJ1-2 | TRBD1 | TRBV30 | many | TGTGCCTGGAGTGTAGGGTGGGCAGGGGGCGTTTATGGCTACACCTTC | CAWSVGWAGGVYGYTF
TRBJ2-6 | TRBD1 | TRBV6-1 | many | TGTGCCAGCACCGGGACAGGGAGAACCAACGTCCTGACTTTC | CASTGTGRTNVLTF
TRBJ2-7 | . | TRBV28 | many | TGTGCCACCCGCCCCCAAGTCTACGAGCAGTACTTC | CATRPQVYEQYF
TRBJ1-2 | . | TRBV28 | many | TGTGCCAGCAGTATGGGGTATGGCTACACCTTC | CASSMGYGYTF
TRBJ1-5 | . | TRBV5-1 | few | TGCGCCAGCAGCTTGGGGACTTATAGCAATCAGCCCCAGCATTTT | CASSLGTYSNQPQHF
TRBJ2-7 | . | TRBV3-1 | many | TGTGCCAGCAGCCAAGGAGGGACGGCGGGACGAAGCGAGCAGTACTTC | CASSQGGTAGRSEQYF
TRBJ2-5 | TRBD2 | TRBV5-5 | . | TGTGCCAGCGGGCGGGAGTGGCAAGAGACCCAGTACTTC | CASGREWQETQYF
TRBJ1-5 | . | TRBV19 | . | TGTGCCAGTCAAAAGTGGAGCGACAATCAGCCCCAGCATTTT | CASQKWSDNQPQHF
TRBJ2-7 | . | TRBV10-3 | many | TGTGCCATCAGTGAGACAGGGCAGGAGCAGTACTTC | CAISETGQEQYF
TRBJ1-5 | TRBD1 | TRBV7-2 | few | TGTGCCAGCAGCCCCACGACAGGGGGAGGCAATCAGCCCCAGCATTTT | CASSPTTGGGNQPQHF
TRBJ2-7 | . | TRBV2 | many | TGTGCCAGCACCAGACAAGGCCGTGAGATTTCCTACGAGCAGTACTTC | CASTRQGREISYEQYF
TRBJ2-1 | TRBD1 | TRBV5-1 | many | TGCGCCAGCAGCCGGGGACAGCTAAACAATGAGCAGTTCTTC | CASSRGQLNNEQFF